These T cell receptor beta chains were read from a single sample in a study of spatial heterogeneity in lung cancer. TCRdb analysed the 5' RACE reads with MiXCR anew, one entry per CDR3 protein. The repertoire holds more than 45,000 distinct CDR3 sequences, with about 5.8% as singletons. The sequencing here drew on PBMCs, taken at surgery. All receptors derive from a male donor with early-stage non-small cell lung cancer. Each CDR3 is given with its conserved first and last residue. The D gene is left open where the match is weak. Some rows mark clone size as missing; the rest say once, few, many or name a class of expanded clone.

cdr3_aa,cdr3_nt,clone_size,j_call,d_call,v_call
CSARDRASGRALSHNEQFF,TGCAGTGCTAGGGACCGGGCTAGCGGGAGGGCCCTTTCCCACAATGAGCAGTTCTTC,many,TRBJ2-1,TRBD2,TRBV20-1
CASSLVSSGANVLTF,TGTGCCAGCAGTTTAGTAAGCTCTGGGGCCAACGTCCTGACTTTC,NA,TRBJ2-6,NA,TRBV27
CASSSSSGNTIYF,TGTGCCAGCAGTTCCAGCTCTGGAAACACCATATATTTT,many,TRBJ1-3,NA,TRBV28
CASIPGGQSEAFF,TGTGCCAGCATCCCTGGGGGACAGTCTGAAGCTTTCTTT,many,TRBJ1-1,TRBD1,TRBV6-5
CASSLEPSGRDGTQYF,TGCGCCAGCAGCTTGGAGCCTAGCGGAAGGGACGGTACGCAGTATTTT,many,TRBJ2-3,TRBD2,TRBV5-1
CASSQQSNQPQHF,TGTGCCAGCAGCCAACAATCCAATCAGCCCCAGCATTTT,NA,TRBJ1-5,NA,TRBV14
CASSFRGLGYEQYF,TGTGCCAGCAGTTTTAGAGGATTGGGATACGAGCAGTACTTC,many,TRBJ2-7,NA,TRBV28
CASSHLLRQGAVGGELFF,TGCGCCAGCAGCCATCTCCTAAGACAGGGTGCCGTTGGCGGGGAGCTGTTTTTT,many,TRBJ2-2,TRBD1,TRBV4-1
CASSLEAGLTEAFF,TGCGCCAGCAGCTTGGAGGCCGGGCTCACTGAAGCTTTCTTT,many,TRBJ1-1,NA,TRBV5-1
CASSFFRGSSYNEQFF,TGTGCCAGCAGTTTCTTCCGCGGGAGCTCCTACAATGAGCAGTTCTTC,many,TRBJ2-1,TRBD2,TRBV28
CSASLGGSAPLHF,TGCAGTGCTAGTTTGGGGGGCTCCGCACCCCTCCACTTT,many,TRBJ1-6,NA,TRBV20-1
CASSRPRTSGINEQFF,TGTGCCAGCAGTCGACCTAGGACTAGCGGGATTAATGAGCAGTTCTTC,many,TRBJ2-1,TRBD2,TRBV6-5
CASRGPGLATDTQYF,TGTGCCAGCAGAGGACCGGGACTTGCCACAGATACGCAGTATTTT,many,TRBJ2-3,NA,TRBV28
CASSALNTGELFF,TGTGCCAGCAGTGCTCTCAACACCGGGGAGCTGTTTTTT,many,TRBJ2-2,NA,TRBV2
CASSGTDGNTIYF,TGTGCCAGCAGCGGGACAGATGGAAACACCATATATTTT,many,TRBJ1-3,TRBD1,TRBV12-3/TRBV12-4
CATTGYNEQFF,TGTGCCACGACAGGGTACAATGAGCAGTTCTTC,many,TRBJ2-1,TRBD1,TRBV28
CSARHGTEAFF,TGCAGTGCTAGACATGGGACTGAAGCTTTCTTT,NA,TRBJ1-1,NA,TRBV20-1
CASSLAGASGQPQHF,TGTGCCAGCAGCTTAGCAGGGGCCTCCGGTCAGCCCCAGCATTTT,many,TRBJ1-5,NA,TRBV7-8
CSARVPYSGSPSFALETQYF,TGCAGTGCTAGGGTCCCCTATTCGGGGAGCCCCTCCTTTGCGTTGGAGACCCAGTACTTC,many,TRBJ2-5,NA,TRBV20-1
CSARWGLAEQFF,TGCAGTGCTAGATGGGGACTAGCGGAGCAGTTCTTC,NA,TRBJ2-1,TRBD2,TRBV20-1
CAIRGQGSYNEQFF,TGTGCCATCAGGGGACAGGGGTCATACAATGAGCAGTTCTTC,many,TRBJ2-1,TRBD1,TRBV10-3
CASSHRGGEAFF,TGTGCCAGCAGCCACCGAGGGGGCGAAGCTTTCTTT,few,TRBJ1-1,TRBD1,TRBV3-1
CASSLSQEGTANEKLFF,TGTGCCAGCAGTTTATCGCAGGAGGGGACGGCTAATGAAAAACTGTTTTTT,many,TRBJ1-4,NA,TRBV27
CASSPRDRGGRETQYF,TGTGCCAGCAGTCCCCGGGACAGGGGGGGAAGGGAGACCCAGTACTTC,many,TRBJ2-5,TRBD1,TRBV6-2/TRBV6-3
CASSVEGASSYNEQFF,TGTGCCAGCAGCGTAGAGGGCGCTTCCTCCTACAATGAGCAGTTCTTC,many,TRBJ2-1,NA,TRBV9
CATSKGTDIYGYTF,TGTGCCACCAGCAAGGGGACAGATATCTATGGCTACACCTTC,NA,TRBJ1-2,TRBD1,TRBV15
CASRIGLAETNEQFF,TGTGCCAGCAGAATCGGACTAGCGGAAACCAATGAGCAGTTCTTC,many,TRBJ2-1,TRBD2,TRBV11-2
CASSPAGFSGEQYF,TGTGCCAGCAGTCCAGCAGGTTTCTCAGGCGAGCAGTACTTC,many,TRBJ2-7,NA,TRBV2
CASSLVSAGELFF,TGCGCCAGCAGCTTGGTGTCAGCCGGGGAGCTGTTTTTT,many,TRBJ2-2,NA,TRBV5-1
CSVTGQGASNEQFF,TGCAGCGTTACGGGACAGGGGGCTTCCAATGAGCAGTTCTTC,many,TRBJ2-1,TRBD1,TRBV29-1
CASRSTGDYGYTF,TGTGCCAGCAGGTCGACAGGGGACTATGGCTACACCTTC,many,TRBJ1-2,TRBD1,TRBV2
CASSLRAVARYEQYF,TGTGCCAGCAGTTTAAGAGCTGTAGCGCGCTACGAGCAGTACTTC,many,TRBJ2-7,NA,TRBV27
CASHRDRVYEQYF,TGTGCCAGCCACCGGGACAGGGTCTACGAGCAGTACTTC,many,TRBJ2-7,TRBD1,TRBV6-2/TRBV6-3
CSASPGTSDSYEQYF,TGCAGTGCGTCTCCCGGGACTAGCGATTCCTACGAGCAGTACTTC,many,TRBJ2-7,TRBD2,TRBV20-1
CSQRGLAFQDEQFF,TGCAGTCAAAGGGGACTAGCGTTTCAGGATGAGCAGTTCTTC,many,TRBJ2-1,TRBD2,TRBV20-1
CASGFIQGARPSGANVLTF,TGTGCTAGTGGTTTCATACAGGGGGCTCGACCCTCTGGGGCCAACGTCCTGACTTTC,many,TRBJ2-6,TRBD1,TRBV12-5
CASSPTLGIMQYF,TGTGCCAGCAGTCCCACACTAGGAATAATGCAGTATTTT,many,TRBJ2-3,NA,TRBV7-2
CASSRAEGGMNTEAFF,TGCGCCAGCAGCCGGGCCGAGGGAGGAATGAACACTGAAGCTTTCTTT,many,TRBJ1-1,NA,TRBV5-1
CASSLHKENYGYTF,TGTGCCAGCAGCTTGCACAAAGAGAACTATGGCTACACCTTC,many,TRBJ1-2,NA,TRBV7-2
CSARDGGRVTDTQYF,TGCAGTGCTAGAGATGGCGGGAGGGTTACAGATACGCAGTATTTT,few,TRBJ2-3,TRBD2,TRBV20-1
CASSLGAGGPYETQYF,TGTGCCAGCAGCTTAGGGGCGGGAGGGCCCTACGAGACCCAGTACTTC,many,TRBJ2-5,TRBD2,TRBV7-6
CASSLEGDEQFF,TGCGCCAGCAGCTTGGAAGGCGATGAGCAGTTCTTC,many,TRBJ2-1,NA,TRBV5-1
CASSLSSSSYEQYF,TGTGCCAGCAGCCTGTCTTCGAGCTCCTACGAGCAGTACTTC,many,TRBJ2-7,NA,TRBV3-1
CASSEAGVGRYEQYF,TGTGCCAGCAGTGAAGCAGGGGTGGGCCGGTACGAGCAGTACTTC,once,TRBJ2-7,NA,TRBV6-1
CSARDPMGRETQYF,TGCAGTGCTAGAGATCCCATGGGGCGGGAGACCCAGTACTTC,NA,TRBJ2-5,NA,TRBV20-1
CASLQGTNEKLFF,TGTGCCAGCTTACAGGGAACTAATGAAAAACTGTTTTTT,many,TRBJ1-4,NA,TRBV12-3/TRBV12-4
CSARTSSYNEQFF,TGCAGTGCCCGGACCAGCTCCTACAATGAGCAGTTCTTC,many,TRBJ2-1,NA,TRBV20-1
CASRGTSGANVLTF,TGTGCCAGCAGAGGGACCTCTGGGGCCAACGTCCTGACTTTC,few,TRBJ2-6,NA,TRBV12-3/TRBV12-4
CASSPRFGGGEQFF,TGTGCCAGCAGCCCCCGCTTTGGCGGGGGTGAGCAGTTCTTC,many,TRBJ2-1,TRBD2,TRBV7-2
CAISEFHRVGETQYF,TGTGCCATCAGTGAGTTTCACAGGGTCGGGGAGACCCAGTACTTC,many,TRBJ2-5,NA,TRBV10-3
CASSPAGLTNTGELFF,TGTGCCAGCAGCCCAGCCGGCCTTACGAACACCGGGGAGCTGTTTTTT,many,TRBJ2-2,NA,TRBV7-9
CASSLGLANTGELFF,TGTGCCAGCAGCTTAGGACTAGCGAACACCGGGGAGCTGTTTTTT,many,TRBJ2-2,NA,TRBV7-2
CSARKPGTGLLPKEPQHF,TGCAGTGCTAGAAAGCCCGGGACAGGGCTCTTACCCAAGGAGCCCCAGCATTTT,many,TRBJ1-5,TRBD1,TRBV20-1
CASSSVSSGEQFF,TGTGCCAGCAGTTCCGTCTCTAGCGGTGAGCAGTTCTTC,many,TRBJ2-1,TRBD2,TRBV6-6
CASSLDRVGNTIYF,TGTGCCAGCAGCTTAGACAGGGTCGGAAACACCATATATTTT,many,TRBJ1-3,NA,TRBV7-6
CSVAGQGANQPQHF,TGCAGCGTCGCCGGACAGGGGGCCAATCAGCCCCAGCATTTT,many,TRBJ1-5,TRBD1,TRBV29-1
CASSGDRASGNSIYF,TGTGCCAGCAGTGGGGACAGAGCCTCTGGAAACTCCATATATTTT,once,TRBJ1-3,TRBD1,TRBV6-2/TRBV6-3
CASSSLSEDLYYEQYF,TGTGCCAGCAGTTCCCTATCCGAGGATCTCTACTACGAGCAGTACTTC,many,TRBJ2-7,NA,TRBV27
CAISSGSQSYEQYF,TGTGCCATTTCCAGCGGGAGCCAATCCTACGAGCAGTACTTC,NA,TRBJ2-7,TRBD2,TRBV2